Listed below are T cell receptor beta chains from one sample, sequenced in a study of lymphopenia after photon versus proton radiotherapy. TCRdb keeps only in-frame clones here, not all; method: immunoSEQ multiplex PCR. Of about 6,800 clones in the sample, 90% to 95% were seen once. Sequencing was performed on peripheral blood, taken from a patient treated with photon-based radiotherapy. The receptors come from a woman aged 45-59 years with cholangiocarcinoma. The CDR3 runs from the conserved cysteine through the conserved F or W. Fields, in order: clone size, D gene, J gene, V gene, CDR3 DNA, CDR3 protein. The D gene is left open where the match is weak. For some rows the clone size is stated as once, few or many, or as a class when expanded; others skip it.

>NA|TRBD1|TRBJ1-2|TRBV4-3
TGCGCCAGCAGCCACCCCGGGACAGTCAATGGCTACACCTTC
CASSHPGTVNGYTF
>NA|NA|TRBJ2-7|TRBV30
TGTGCCTGGAGTGTGGGGGGGCCATACGAGCAGTACTTC
CAWSVGGPYEQYF
>NA|TRBD1|TRBJ1-2|TRBV19
TGTGCCAGTAGTATCGACAGGGTCGACTATGGCTACACCTTC
CASSIDRVDYGYTF
>NA|NA|TRBJ2-7|TRBV18
TGTGCCAGCTCCTTCGACAGCTACGAGCAGTACTTC
CASSFDSYEQYF
>NA|NA|TRBJ1-3|TRBV7-6
TGTGCCAGCAGCTTAACAACGGAGGACACCATATATTTT
CASSLTTEDTIYF
>NA|NA|TRBJ2-7|TRBV4-3
TGCGCCAGCAGCCAAGTTGCAGGGAGTTGGGACGAGCAGTACTTC
CASSQVAGSWDEQYF
>NA|TRBD1|TRBJ1-1|TRBV6-5
TGTGCCAGCAGTTACGGGACAGCCATGAACACTGAAGCTTTCTTT
CASSYGTAMNTEAFF
>NA|TRBD1|TRBJ2-7|TRBV6-6
TGTGCCAGCAGTTCTCATGACAGGGGAGACGAGCAGTACTTC
CASSSHDRGDEQYF
>NA|TRBD2|TRBJ2-1|TRBV19
TGTGCCAGTAGGTCTAGCGGGGGCCAGCAGTTCTTC
CASRSSGGQQFF
>NA|NA|TRBJ1-2|TRBV6-1
TGTGCCAGCCGTGGATCCCTGGGCTATGGCTACACCTTC
CASRGSLGYGYTF
>NA|NA|TRBJ1-6|TRBV6-5
TGTGCCAGCAGTCCAGGACAGAAAAATTCACCCCTCCACTTT
CASSPGQKNSPLHF
>NA|NA|TRBJ2-2|TRBV2
TGTGCCAGCAGTCCAGGGGGGACAACCGGGGAGCTGTTTTTT
CASSPGGTTGELFF
>NA|NA|TRBJ2-3|TRBV19
TGTGCCAGTAGTATCGGGACGGATACGCAGTATTTT
CASSIGTDTQYF
>NA|NA|TRBJ2-3|TRBV30
TGTGCCTGGAGTGTAGGGCTAGCGCCAGATACGCAGTATTTT
CAWSVGLAPDTQYF
>NA|NA|TRBJ2-5|TRBV18
TGTGCCAGCTCCCGGGACCTGGGAGAGACCCAGTACTTC
CASSRDLGETQYF
>NA|NA|TRBJ2-7|TRBV10-3
TGTGCCATCAGTGAGAAGACTACCCGGGACGAGCAGTACTTC
CAISEKTTRDEQYF
>NA|TRBD2|TRBJ2-1|TRBV9
TGTGCCAGCAGCCCTTCGGGACTAGCGCACAATGAGCAGTTCTTC
CASSPSGLAHNEQFF
>NA|NA|TRBJ1-5|TRBV6-5
TGTGCCAGCAGGGACAGCCGCAATCAGCCCCAGCATTTT
CASRDSRNQPQHF
>NA|NA|TRBJ1-3|TRBV7-9
TGTGCCAGCAGCACTCAGGGAAACTCTGGAAACACCATATATTTT
CASSTQGNSGNTIYF
>once|NA|TRBJ1-3|TRBV5-6
TGTGCCAGCAGCTTGGATTTGAGTCAATGGAGCTCTGGAAACACCATATATTTT
CASSLDLSQWSSGNTIYF
>NA|NA|TRBJ2-4|TRBV9
TGTGCCAGCAGCGTGGGTCTAGCCAAAAACATTCAGTACTTC
CASSVGLAKNIQYF
>NA|NA|TRBJ1-6|TRBV7-9
TGTGCCAGCAGCTCTAGACAGACTAATTCACCCCTCCACTTT
CASSSRQTNSPLHF
>NA|NA|TRBJ2-3|TRBV5-1
TGCGCCAGCAGCTTGGGGGTAGATACGCAGTATTTT
CASSLGVDTQYF
>NA|TRBD1|TRBJ2-2|TRBV5-4
TGTGCCAGCAGCTCTAGGACAGGGAGAGACGGGGAGCTGTTTTTT
CASSSRTGRDGELFF
>NA|NA|TRBJ2-2|TRBV5-1
TGCGCCAGCAGCACCTCGGGACAAAACACCGGGGAGCTGTTTTTT
CASSTSGQNTGELFF
>NA|NA|TRBJ2-7|TRBV5-1
TGCGCCAGCAGCAACCCAGGTGTCGGATACGAGCAGTACTTC
CASSNPGVGYEQYF
>NA|NA|TRBJ2-7|TRBV7-8
TGTGCCAGCAGCCCGGGTTTTTGGGAGCAGTACTTC
CASSPGFWEQYF
>NA|NA|TRBJ2-1|TRBV5-6
TGTGCCAGCAGCTTGGGCGGGGCGGGCAATGAGCAGTTCTTC
CASSLGGAGNEQFF
>NA|NA|TRBJ1-5|TRBV7-2
TGTGCCAGCAGCTTATCGGACAGAATTGGACAGCCCCAGCATTTT
CASSLSDRIGQPQHF
>NA|NA|TRBJ1-5|TRBV4-2
TGTGCCAGCAGCCGGGACAGCAATCAGCCCCAGCATTTT
CASSRDSNQPQHF
>NA|NA|TRBJ2-2|TRBV7-9
TGTGCCAGCAGCCACCGGGCCCAGAACACCGGGGAGCTGTTTTTT
CASSHRAQNTGELFF
>once|NA|TRBJ2-5|TRBV19
TGTGCCAGTAGTCGGGTATCGGGGGAGACCCAGTACTTC
CASSRVSGETQYF
>NA|TRBD1|TRBJ1-2|TRBV7-9
TGTGCCAGCAGCTATAGAGGGACAGGGGAAGGTACAAACTATGGCTACACCTTC
CASSYRGTGEGTNYGYTF
>NA|TRBD1|TRBJ2-5|TRBV5-1
TGCGCCAGCAGTGTCAGGGGGCTTGAGACCCAGTACTTC
CASSVRGLETQYF
>NA|NA|TRBJ1-5|TRBV7-9
TGTGCCAGCAGCCCGACGGAACCCCACCTTGGGGCCCAGCATTTT
CASSPTEPHLGAQHF
>NA|TRBD2|TRBJ2-3|TRBV5-1
TGCGCCAGCAGCCCCCCCCTAGCGGGGGGAGATACGCAGTATTTT
CASSPPLAGGDTQYF
>NA|NA|TRBJ1-3|TRBV6-5
TGTGCCAGCAGTCCGGTCGAAAGCTCTGGAAACACCATATATTTT
CASSPVESSGNTIYF
>NA|NA|TRBJ2-1|TRBV11-2
TGTGCCAGCAGCCGTGACTATCGGCAGTTCTTC
CASSRDYRQFF
>NA|NA|TRBJ1-2|TRBV29-1
TGCAGCGTTGAAGGAATGGAAAACCCTCTAGGCTACACCTTC
CSVEGMENPLGYTF
>NA|NA|TRBJ2-2|TRBV14
TGTGCCAGCAGCCAAGTTCGGGGGGCGGCCGGGGAGCTGTTTTTT
CASSQVRGAAGELFF
>NA|NA|TRBJ2-7|TRBV7-9
TGTGCCAGCAGCTTAGCAGAGCGCTACGAGCAGTACTTC
CASSLAERYEQYF